Listed here are 9 T cell receptor beta chains from one sample, sequenced in a study of cytomegalovirus exposure and HLA in healthy donors. PCR employed 60 Vbeta and 13 Jbeta primers. Repertoires were generated with immunoSEQ multiplex PCR, while TCRdb's copy carries only in-frame clones and drops some. The table lists about 50,000 clones, 75% to 80% of them singletons. Sequenced material: PBMCs. These receptors came from a woman between 35 and 50 years old in good health and CMV-seropositive.

This rearrangement joins TRBV4-1 to TRBJ2-7, with TRBD1 matching over 9 bases. V lost 4 bases to trimming and J lost 3 bases; unmatched junction nucleotides: 7. Germline V gene sequence: CDR1 MGHRA, CDR2 YSYEKL. The CDR3 sequence is 15 residues long. The CDR3 bases are TGCGCCAGCAGCCCTGACGGGACAGGGTACTACGAGCAGTACTTC. Translation gives CASSPDGTGYYEQYF.

Of note for this clone: Distinct nucleotide sequences in the sample also encode this CDR3. V and J are TRBV7-9 and TRBJ1-2; D is ambiguous. The CDR3 contains 13 residues. V dropped 4 bases and J dropped 5 bases, with 11 bases sitting between them. CDR1 is SEHNR, CDR2 FQNEAQ, per germline (reference sequence). The CDR3 nucleotides are TGTGCCAGCAGCTCCGGCGGCGGGTATGGCTACACCTTC. It codes for CASSSGGGYGYTF.

The rearrangement joins TRBV28 to TRBJ2-7; D is perhaps TRBD2 (5 bases). V gave up 5 bases and J gave up 4 bases, with 18 bases separating them. The CDR3 covers 15 residues. Germline values: CDR1 MDHEN, CDR2 SYDVKM. The CDR3 nucleotides are TGTGCCAGCAGTCCCCAGGAGGCTGGCGAATACGAGCAGTACTTC. Protein sequence: CASSPQEAGEYEQYF.

The J gene is TRBJ1-2, the V gene TRBV5-6, with 8 bases lining up with TRBD1. The junction had 4 bases not matched to a gene; V was cut back by 4 bases and J by 8 bases. CDR3 length: 12 amino acids. The germline CDR1 and CDR2 sequences are SGHDT and YYEEEE. The CDR3 coding sequence is TGTGCCAGCAGCCAGGACAGGGCGGGCTACACCTTC. As protein: CASSQDRAGYTF.

The chain carries TRBV2 and TRBJ1-1, with 7 bases lining up with TRBD1. The J segment lost 5 bases and the V segment lost 5 bases, leaving 8 bases of the junction unmatched. The germline gives CDR1 SNHLY, CDR2 FYNNEI. The CDR3 is 14 amino acids. The CDR3 DNA reads TGTGCCAGCAGTCTGACAGGGAGCCGAACTGAAGCTTTCTTT. Amino acid sequence: CASSLTGSRTEAFF.

The chain links TRBV10-3 to TRBJ2-2; 8 bases are shared with TRBD2. The germline V gene encodes CDR1 ENHRY and CDR2 SYGVKD. There are 15 residues in the CDR3. Trimming took 11 bases from V and 1 from J; bases not matched to a gene: 9. CDR3 protein: CASEGGGQNTGELFF. As DNA, the CDR3 is TGTGCCTCGGAGGGCGGGGGGCAGAACACCGGGGAGCTGTTTTTT.

V and J are TRBV2 and TRBJ2-5, with TRBD2 matching 12 bases. CDR1 is SNHLY and CDR2 is FYNNEI in the germline V gene. CDR3 size: 15 residues. V lost 5 bases and J lost 9; bases outside the gene matches: 10. The CDR3 sequence: CASSLWTSGAGSQYF. The CDR3 DNA reads as TGTGCCAGCAGTCTCTGGACTAGCGGGGCGGGGTCCCAGTACTTC.

This chain uses TRBV5-1 with TRBJ2-2; TRBD2 aligns across 7 bases. Trimming cost V 0 bases and J 3 bases; bases outside gene matches: 5. Germline V gene data show CDR1 as SGHRS and CDR2 as YFSETQ. The CDR3 covers 16 residues. CDR3 residues: CASSLGEREYTGELFF. Written as DNA, the CDR3 is TGCGCCAGCAGCTTGGGGGAGCGGGAATACACCGGGGAGCTGTTTTTT.

The chain has TRBV28 and TRBJ1-5, with no clear D. The germline CDR1 and CDR2 sequences are MDHEN and SYDVKM. There are 14 residues in the CDR3. Trimming pared 6 bases from V and 0 bases from J, leaving 9 bases between. DNA for the CDR3: TGTGCCAGCAGACTCGGTGATAGCAATCAGCCCCAGCATTTT. This gives the protein CASRLGDSNQPQHF.